This T cell receptor beta chain emerged from a study of T cell changes during pregnancy in multiple sclerosis. Method: immunoSEQ multiplex PCR; TCRdb's copy keeps in-frame clones and lacks some. The repertoire includes 40,000 to 45,000 clones, around 92% of them detected once, and over 0.45% sits in the top ten. The CDR3 is 16 amino acids. Germline V lookup: CDR1 SGHTA, CDR2 FQGNSA. Deletions cut 2 bases from V and 0 bases from J, with 11 bases between. The rearrangement joins TRBV7-2 to TRBJ1-3; unclear D gene. This receptor was obtained from a female donor with multiple sclerosis, enrolled in a pregnancy study. Sequenced material: CD4+ T cells from peripheral blood mononuclear cells, taken in the third trimester of pregnancy. CDR3 sequence reads: CASSLTYPRSGNTIYF. The CDR3 DNA follows: TGTGCCAGCAGCTTAACCTACCCTCGCTCTGGAAACACCATATATTTT.